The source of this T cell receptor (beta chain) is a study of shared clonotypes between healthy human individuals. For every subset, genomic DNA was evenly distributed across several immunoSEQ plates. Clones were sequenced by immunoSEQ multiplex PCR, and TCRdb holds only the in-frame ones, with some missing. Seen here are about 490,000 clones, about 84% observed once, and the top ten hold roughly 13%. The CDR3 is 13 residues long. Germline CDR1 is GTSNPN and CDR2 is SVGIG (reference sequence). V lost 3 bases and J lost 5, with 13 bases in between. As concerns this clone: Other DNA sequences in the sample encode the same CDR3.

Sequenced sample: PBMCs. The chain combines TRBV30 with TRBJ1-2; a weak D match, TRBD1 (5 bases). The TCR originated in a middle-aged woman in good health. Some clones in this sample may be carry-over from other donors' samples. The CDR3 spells CAWSAGTDYGYTF. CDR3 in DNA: TGTGCCTGGAGCGCCGGGACGGATTATGGCTACACCTTC.